One and the same sample provided the 13 T cell receptor beta chains below, sequenced in a study of blood T cell repertoires in COVID-19. Only in-frame clones appear in the TCRdb table, and some are missing; sequencing was by immunoSEQ multiplex PCR. The repertoire consists of approximately 76,000 clones, with around 83% occurring once and the leading ten covering under 40%. The source material was peripheral blood. These receptors came from a woman older than 75 with active or convalescent COVID-19.

The genes are TRBV11-2 and TRBJ2-5, with a tentative D call TRBD1 (5 bases). The CDR3 has 16 residues. Trimming took 1 base from V and 2 from J, leaving 14 bases between them. CDR1 and CDR2 from the germline V gene are SGHAT and FQNNGV. The CDR3 reads CASSLADGAGQETQYF. The CDR3 bases are TGTGCCAGCAGCTTAGCGGATGGGGCAGGGCAAGAGACCCAGTACTTC.

This clone has only a few counts. DNA for the CDR3: TGTGCCAGCAGCTTATGGGACTTTAACTATGGCTACACCTTC. Translation gives CASSLWDFNYGYTF. The rearrangement joins TRBV7-8 to TRBJ1-2; D perhaps matches TRBD1 (5 bases). Trimming pared 2 bases from V and 1 base from J, leaving 8 bases between. The CDR3 spans 14 residues. Germline CDR1 reads SGHVS; CDR2 reads FQNEAQ.

The chain combines TRBV7-5 with TRBJ1-1; no DNA check was done on the table's D call, TRBD1. TRBV7-5 has pseudogene status. The CDR3 runs 15 residues. The DNA for the CDR3 is TGTGCCAGAAGCTTGGTCAGGGCCCTTAACACTGAAGCTTTCTTT. It is translated as CARSLVRALNTEAFF.

About this clone: Other DNA sequences in the same sample also yield this CDR3. CDR3 residues: CASSPSGGAGETQYF. Here the CDR3 DNA reads TGTGCCAGCAGTCCCAGCGGGGGGGCAGGGGAGACCCAGTACTTC. The gene calls are TRBV28 and TRBJ2-5, with TRBD2 matching over 10 bases. The CDR3 is made up of 15 amino acids. CDR1 is MDHEN, CDR2 SYDVKM, per germline. The ends lost 5 bases at V and 5 bases at J; junction bases unmatched: 8.

The chain couples TRBV9 to TRBJ2-7, with 8 bases identical to TRBD1. Germline V lookup: CDR1 SGDLS, CDR2 YYNGEE. Losses at the gene ends were 0 bases for V and 6 bases for J; bases not matched to a gene: 8. The CDR3 contains 15 residues. CDR3 in amino acids: CASSVGQGAGVEQYF. The DNA of the CDR3 is TGTGCCAGCAGCGTAGGCCAGGGGGCTGGAGTCGAGCAGTACTTC.

The V call is TRBV19, the J call TRBJ2-1; D may be TRBD2 (6 bases). Deletions cut 3 bases from V and 2 bases from J, with 14 bases between. The CDR3 extends over 16 amino acids. The germline V gene has CDR1 LNHDA and CDR2 SQIVND (reference sequence). The CDR3, as DNA: TGTGCCAGTAGTATTCAAGGCGGGGCAACCTACAATGAGCAGTTCTTC. It yields the protein CASSIQGGATYNEQFF.

The table lists this clone with a count of one. The rearrangement joins TRBV15 to TRBJ1-2, with D maybe TRBD1 (6 bases). Trimming shortened V by 4 bases and J by 3 bases, and 12 bases separated the two germline ends. Germline V lookup: CDR1 LNHNV, CDR2 YYDKDF (reference sequence). The CDR3 extends over 14 amino acids. The CDR3 protein is CATSNRDDYYGYTF. In DNA, the CDR3 is TGTGCCACCAGCAACAGGGATGATTACTATGGCTACACCTTC.

The rearrangement joins TRBV7-2 to TRBJ2-2, with no clear D. V lost 11 bases to trimming and J lost 3 bases, with 10 bases between them. This CDR3 comprises 12 residues. Germline CDR1 is SGHTA and CDR2 is FQGNSA. The CDR3 bases are TGTGCCGAAAACTCGGACACCGGGGAGCTGTTTTTT. It is translated as CAENSDTGELFF.

This chain connects TRBV11-2 to TRBJ2-1, with D perhaps matching TRBD2 (5 bases). Trimming left V 5 bases short and J 7 bases short, with 9 bases between. CDR1 is SGHAT and CDR2 is FQNNGV in the germline V gene. The CDR3 is 12 amino acids. This CDR3 is CASSLSGNEQFF. The CDR3 bases are TGTGCCAGCAGCCTAAGCGGTAATGAGCAGTTCTTC.

The chain carries TRBV5-1 and TRBJ2-7, with TRBD1 identical over 9 bases. The germline gives CDR1 SGHRS, CDR2 YFSETQ. The CDR3 is 14 residues long. Trimming took 4 bases from V and 3 from J; bases not matched to a gene: 5. CDR3 loop: CASSRGQGNYEQYF. CDR3 nucleotides: TGCGCCAGCAGCAGGGGACAGGGAAACTACGAGCAGTACTTC.

J is TRBJ2-3 and V is TRBV11-3; TRBD2 agrees at 8 bases. This CDR3 is built from 15 residues. The junction had 4 bases not matched to a gene; V was cut back by 1 base and J by 4 bases. CDR1 is SGHNT and CDR2 is YENEEA in the germline V gene. The CDR3 sequence is CASSLGGGGPDTQYF. In DNA, the CDR3 is TGTGCCAGCAGCTTAGGAGGCGGGGGGCCAGATACGCAGTATTTT.

The chain is built from TRBV6-5 and TRBJ1-6; a weak D match, TRBD1 (6 bases). CDR1 MNHEY and CDR2 SVGAGI come from the germline V gene. The CDR3 sequence is 16 residues long. Trimming took off 4 bases at V and 5 bases at J, with 15 bases between the two ends. Written as DNA, the CDR3 is TGTGCCAGCAGTTCCCGAGGACAGTATAATAATTCACCCCTCCACTTT. It translates to CASSSRGQYNNSPLHF.

The J gene is TRBJ1-5, the V gene TRBV12-3 or TRBV12-4, with D maybe TRBD1 (5 bases). The CDR3 contains 13 residues. V lost 8 bases and J lost 1, with 9 bases in between. For the CDR3, the DNA is TGTGCCAGCGGCGGGGGGAGCAATCAGCCCCAGCATTTT. Its protein is CASGGGSNQPQHF.